One sample yielded the 24 T cell receptor beta chains listed below, sequenced in a study of technical replicates of blood from four donors (dated by TCRdb to about 2017). Library generation was performed with the immunoSEQ multiplex PCR assay. Drawn from immuneACCESS, this table holds only the in-frame rearrangements with V and J called that TCRdb kept. Clones are partly lost; checked studies trace under half to an unresolved V gene and leave the rest unexplained. This sample lists about 80,000 clones; 97% were detected once. Less than 0.2% of the sample lies in the top ten. The sequenced sample consisted of T cells isolated from PBMCs. These receptors were collected from a human donor in good health.

The chain combines TRBV2 with TRBJ2-2; D is perhaps TRBD2 (6 bases). The CDR3 totals 17 residues. V was trimmed by 2 bases and J by 4 bases, leaving 17 bases between them. The germline gives CDR1 SNHLY, CDR2 FYNNEI. CDR3 sequence reads: CASSEWDSVTATGELFF. In DNA form, the CDR3 reads TGTGCCAGCAGTGAATGGGACTCCGTGACGGCCACCGGGGAGCTGTTTTTT.

The rearrangement uses TRBV13 and TRBJ1-5, with D unresolved. There are 16 residues in the CDR3. V was shortened by 0 bases and J by 0 bases, with 9 bases between the two germline ends. The germline V gene has CDR1 PRHDT and CDR2 FYEKMQ (reference sequence). The CDR3 nucleotides are TGTGCCAGCAGCTTAGGCCTTGAGTCTAGCAATCAGCCCCAGCATTTT. Amino acid sequence: CASSLGLESSNQPQHF.

The rearrangement uses TRBV5-1 and TRBJ2-7; TRBD2 agrees at 14 bases. CDR3 length equals 16 residues. V trimming: 5 bases; J trimming: 5 bases; junction bases outside the gene matches: 9. The germline V gene encodes CDR1 SGHRS and CDR2 YFSETQ. CDR3 nucleotides: TGCGCCAGCAGGGCCATCGGGACTAGCGGGAGCCACGAGCAGTACTTC. This sequence encodes CASRAIGTSGSHEQYF.

The rearrangement joins TRBV29-1 to TRBJ2-7, with a possible D match to TRBD1 (5 bases). Germline V CDR1 and CDR2: SQVTM, ANQGSEA. V gave up 5 bases and J gave up 0 bases, with 14 bases separating them. The CDR3 is made up of 14 amino acids. The CDR3 here is CSVTTALNSYEQYF. CDR3 bases: TGCAGCGTTACGACAGCTCTCAACTCCTACGAGCAGTACTTC.

The J gene is TRBJ1-1, the V gene TRBV6-5; D is uncertain. The length of the CDR3 is 15 residues. CDR1 is MNHEY and CDR2 is SVGAGI in the germline V gene. Trimming left V 6 bases short and J 1 base short, with 15 bases between. The CDR3 protein is CASSRDPVENTEAFF. The CDR3, as DNA: TGTGCCAGCAGCCGTGATCCTGTAGAGAACACTGAAGCTTTCTTT.

The CDR3 DNA follows: TGCGCCAGCAGCTTGCGGGGGTCTAATGAAAAACTGTTTTTT. Its translation: CASSLRGSNEKLFF. This chain joins TRBV5-1 and TRBJ1-4; possible D gene TRBD1, 5 bases. Trimming took 1 base from V and 3 from J, leaving 7 bases between them. CDR1 and CDR2 from the germline V gene are SGHRS and YFSETQ. The CDR3 is 14 amino acids.

V and J are TRBV10-3 and TRBJ1-2; 7 nucleotides line up with TRBD1. V shed 10 bases and J 3 bases; nucleotides not matched to a gene: 5. CDR1 is ENHRY, CDR2 SYGVKD, per germline. The CDR3 runs to 12 residues. The CDR3 reads CATTGTDYGYTF. For the CDR3, the DNA is TGTGCCACAACCGGGACAGACTATGGCTACACCTTC.

The chain is built from TRBV5-4 and TRBJ1-2; D unresolved. The CDR3 is 13 residues long. The germline gives CDR1 SGHNT, CDR2 YYREEE (reference sequence). The ends were cut back, 4 bases at V and 4 bases at J, with 11 bases in the middle. The CDR3: CASSRYESYGYTF. The DNA of the CDR3 is TGTGCCAGCAGCCGGTATGAGAGCTATGGCTACACCTTC.

The J gene is TRBJ2-2, the V gene TRBV2; no firm D call. The CDR3 runs to 13 residues. CDR1 and CDR2 (germline): SNHLY, FYNNEI. V lost 2 bases, J lost 3 bases, and 4 bases lay in between. The CDR3 region is CASSETYTGELFF. CDR3 DNA: TGTGCCAGCAGTGAAACATACACCGGGGAGCTGTTTTTT.

In its sample, this clone was seen once. The chain carries TRBV28 and TRBJ2-2; TRBD1 matches 9 bases. CDR1 and CDR2 (germline): MDHEN, SYDVKM. V gave up 4 bases and J gave up 8 bases; unmatched junction bases: 5. This CDR3 spans 14 amino acids. CDR3 sequence reads: CASSSGDRVGELFF. The CDR3 bases are TGTGCCAGCAGTTCAGGGGACAGGGTAGGGGAGCTGTTTTTT. Full variable domain (rest looked up from reference TRBV28 and TRBJ2-2): DVKVTQSSRYLVKRTGEKVFLECVQDMDHENMFWYRQDPGLGLRLIYFSYDVKMKEKGDIPEGYSVSREKKERFSLILESASTNQTSMYLCASSSGDRVGELFFGEGSRLTVL.

This clone is a singleton in its sample. The chain has TRBV5-1 and TRBJ1-4; D not certain. V was pared by 0 bases and J by 5 bases, with 11 bases between. Germline V gene data show CDR1 as SGHRS and CDR2 as YFSETQ. CDR3 length: 15 amino acids. As DNA, the CDR3 is TGCGCCAGCAGCTTGGGAACCGCCGAGAATGAAAAACTGTTTTTT. Translating gives CASSLGTAENEKLFF.

This clone has just one count. Other DNA sequences in this specimen translate into the identical CDR3. The rearrangement joins TRBV9 to TRBJ1-5, with 7 bases aligning to TRBD1. Germline CDR1 reads SGDLS; CDR2 reads YYNGEE. Trimming cost V 5 bases and J 4 bases; bases outside gene matches: 6. The CDR3 runs to 14 residues. The CDR3 DNA reads as TGTGCCAGCAGTCAGGGACAGATAAATCAGCCCCAGCATTTT. Translated, it gives CASSQGQINQPQHF.

The chain carries TRBV5-1 and TRBJ2-1; no firm D call. The V and J ends lost 5 bases and 3 bases respectively, with 12 bases between them. The length of the CDR3 is 14 residues. The V gene's germline CDR1 is SGHRS and CDR2 YFSETQ. CDR3 loop: CASRSASGYNEQFF. The CDR3 DNA is TGCGCCAGCAGAAGCGCGTCGGGCTACAATGAGCAGTTCTTC.

V usage is TRBV7-9 and J usage is TRBJ2-7; the D is unclear. The germline CDR1 and CDR2 sequences are SEHNR and FQNEAQ (reference sequence). This CDR3 spans 14 amino acids. The germline V and J ends were trimmed by 5 bases and 3 bases, with 14 bases remaining between them. This chain's CDR3 is CASSRNLDRYEQYF. CDR3 bases: TGTGCCAGCAGCCGGAACCTAGACCGCTACGAGCAGTACTTC.

The chain recombines TRBV11-2 with TRBJ2-7, with a tentative D call TRBD1 (6 bases). The length of the CDR3 is 16 residues. Looked up from germline, CDR1 is SGHAT and CDR2 is FQNNGV. V gave up 0 bases and J gave up 2 bases, with 14 bases separating them. The CDR3 protein is CASSLDHFRDTYEQYF. DNA of the CDR3: TGTGCCAGCAGCTTAGATCATTTCCGGGACACCTACGAGCAGTACTTC.

V gene TRBV4-1 combines with J gene TRBJ1-5, with D possibly being TRBD1 (5 bases). The CDR3 spans 14 residues. V lost 0 bases to trimming and J lost 9 bases, with 12 bases between them. Per germline, CDR1 MGHRA and CDR2 YSYEKL. CDR3 nucleotide sequence: TGCGCCAGCAGCCAAGAAGGGGTCGCATGGCCCCAGCATTTT. It yields the protein CASSQEGVAWPQHF.

This chain links TRBV5-1 with TRBJ2-7; 11 bases line up with TRBD2. Losses at the gene ends were 5 bases for V and 2 bases for J; bases not matched to a gene: 3. CDR1 is SGHRS, CDR2 YFSETQ, per germline. CDR3 length: 14 residues. The CDR3 here is CASRLAGGPYEQYF. The CDR3 nucleotides are TGCGCCAGCAGGTTAGCGGGAGGGCCCTACGAGCAGTACTTC.

This sequence joins TRBV10-3 and TRBJ2-7; D might be TRBD1 (5 bases). Germline V gives CDR1 ENHRY, CDR2 SYGVKD. The CDR3 sequence is 12 residues long. V was clipped by 4 bases and J by 5 bases, with 9 bases between them. CDR3: CAISAGHNEQYF. The CDR3 nucleotides read TGTGCCATCAGTGCAGGGCACAACGAGCAGTACTTC.

V gene TRBV2 combines with J gene TRBJ2-1; no clear D gene. Germline CDR1 reads SNHLY; CDR2 reads FYNNEI. The V and J ends lost 8 bases and 6 bases respectively, with 20 bases between them. The CDR3 runs 15 residues. As DNA, the CDR3 is TGTGCCAGCTCCCTGGTTAGTCTTTTTTTCAATGAGCAGTTCTTC. Translation: CASSLVSLFFNEQFF.

The chain recombines TRBV19 with TRBJ1-5, with D possibly matching TRBD1 (6 bases). Germline values: CDR1 LNHDA, CDR2 SQIVND (reference sequence). There are 15 residues in the CDR3. With 3 bases removed from V and 5 bases from J, the gap between germline ends came to 14 bases. The CDR3 loop reads CASSIDRPFYQPQHF. The DNA for the CDR3 is TGTGCCAGTAGTATCGACAGGCCATTTTATCAGCCCCAGCATTTT.

The chain is built from TRBV28 and TRBJ2-7; D is undetermined. This CDR3 is built from 15 residues. Germline CDR1 and CDR2: MDHEN and SYDVKM. V lost 5 bases, J lost 7 bases, and 21 bases lay in between. The chain's CDR3 is CASSPSTPPLREQYF. CDR3 nucleotide sequence: TGTGCCAGCAGTCCGTCGACACCCCCCCTTAGAGAGCAGTACTTC.

The gene calls are TRBV19 and TRBJ2-1, with 11 bases aligning to TRBD2. CDR1 and CDR2 from the germline V gene are LNHDA and SQIVND (reference sequence). V lost 6 bases, J lost 12 bases, and 13 bases stayed unmatched. The CDR3 sequence is 15 residues long. CDR3 DNA sequence: TGTGCCAGTAGCATTCCCCTAGCGGGGGGTTCAGGGCAGTTCTTC. The encoded protein is CASSIPLAGGSGQFF.

This chain connects TRBV2 to TRBJ2-7, with D hard to call. With 6 bases removed from V and 0 bases from J, the gap between germline ends came to 6 bases. Per the germline V gene, CDR1 is SNHLY and CDR2 is FYNNEI. The CDR3 extends over 12 amino acids. The CDR3 here is CASSESSYEQYF. CDR3 sequence (DNA): TGTGCCAGCAGCGAGAGCTCCTACGAGCAGTACTTC. The full variable domain, with the rest looked up from reference TRBV2 and TRBJ2-7, is EPEVTQTPSHQVTQMGQEVILRCVPISNHLYFYWYRQILGQKVEFLVSFYNNEISEKSEIFDDQFSVERPDGSNFTLKIRSTKLEDSAMYFCASSESSYEQYFGPGTRLTVT.

CDR3: CASRDRVETEAFF. The CDR3 nucleotides are TGCGCCAGCAGGGACAGGGTCGAGACTGAAGCTTTCTTT. The chain carries TRBV5-1 and TRBJ1-1; 8 positions agree with TRBD1. Trimming at V came to 5 bases and at J to 5 bases, leaving 5 bases not matched to a gene. Germline loops: CDR1 SGHRS, CDR2 YFSETQ. The CDR3 spans 13 residues.